This T cell receptor beta chain originates from a study of blood T cell repertoires in COVID-19. Background on the study: T cells, B-cell-depleted T cells, or PBMCs provided the cDNA or gDNA that served as material.

Per the study methods: For nucleated cells, counts were estimated from reference gene primer amplification. Here immunoSEQ multiplex PCR was the method, and the copy in TCRdb shows in-frame clones only, minus some. V, J and clone size were drawn from that table, and D and trimming were deduced from the DNA. The sample carries around 260,000 clones, over 70% recorded once. V lost 2 bases, J lost 5 bases, and 16 bases lay in between. Germline lookup yields CDR1 LGHDT and CDR2 YNNKEL (reference sequence). This CDR3 is 16 amino acids long. Sequencing used peripheral blood. This TCR came from a woman between 70 and 85 years old with COVID-19, enrolled during active disease. This sequence joins TRBV3-1 (or the pseudogene TRBV3-2) and TRBJ2-1, with TRBD2 as a possible D gene (6 bases). CDR3 sequence (DNA): TGTGCCAGCAGCCAACGAGTGGGGGGATCCGACAATGAGCAGTTCTTC. Protein sequence: CASSQRVGGSDNEQFF.